Here is one T cell receptor beta chain with its context. TCRdb's table, derived via immunoSEQ multiplex PCR, lists solely in-frame clones and lacks some. The profile shows 43,000 or so clones, roughly 87% of them singletons. The sample is drawn from a study of blood T cell repertoires in COVID-19. Study in general: T cells, B-cell-depleted T cells, or PBMCs provided the cDNA or gDNA that served as material.

This clonotype was sampled from a man aged 55 to 70 with active COVID-19. Sequenced input: peripheral blood.

CDR3 DNA: TGCGCCAGCAGCTTGGATGTCAGGGGGAACACTGAAGCTTTCTTT. It yields the protein CASSLDVRGNTEAFF. The rearrangement joins TRBV5-1 to TRBJ1-1, with D possibly being TRBD1 (6 bases). CDR1 SGHRS and CDR2 YFSETQ come from the germline V gene. This CDR3 is 15 amino acids long. V lost 0 bases to trimming and J lost 1 base, with 10 bases between them.